These 30 T cell receptor beta chains came from one sample sequenced in a study of shared T cell receptors in the human thymus. Data came from immunoSEQ multiplex PCR; TCRdb stores just in-frame clones and leaves some out. The table has 550,000 to 800,000 clones, 70% to 90% seen once; the top ten hold approximately 0.01%. The same sample was also used in a study of human thymus T cells.

Source material: thymocytes. These receptors came from a girl in the first two years of life with a congenital heart defect.

The chain has TRBV19 and TRBJ1-5; possibly TRBD1 for D (6 bases). CDR1 and CDR2 (germline): LNHDA, SQIVND (reference sequence). With 6 bases removed from V and 6 bases from J, the gap between germline ends came to 12 bases. This CDR3 comprises 13 residues. DNA of the CDR3: TGTGCCAGTAGAGGGCAGGGGTGTCAGCCCCAGCATTTT. It is translated as CASRGQGCQPQHF.

The chain is built from TRBV27 and TRBJ1-2, with 10 bases matching TRBD1. Germline V CDR1 and CDR2: MNHEY, SMNVEV (reference sequence). V dropped 0 bases and J dropped 4; count of bases not matched to a gene: 8. This CDR3 has 17 residues. CDR3 sequence (DNA): TGTGCCAGCAGTTTATCCCTCCTTGGACAGGGGGTCTATGGCTACACCTTC. It encodes CASSLSLLGQGVYGYTF.

This clone occurred once. The chain joins TRBV5-6 to TRBJ1-2; the match to TRBD1 covers 10 bases. The V and J ends lost 5 bases and 4 bases, in that order; junction bases with no gene match: 8. CDR1 is SGHDT, CDR2 YYEEEE, per germline. The CDR3 sequence is 15 residues long. The CDR3 region is CASSHPGQGSYGYTF. As DNA, the CDR3 is TGTGCCAGCAGTCACCCGGGACAGGGGTCCTATGGCTACACCTTC.

The CDR3 sequence: CASSEKAGGPADTQYF. CDR3 sequence (DNA): TGTGCCAGCAGTGAAAAGGCGGGGGGGCCCGCAGATACGCAGTATTTT. The chain has TRBV6-1 and TRBJ2-3, with 9 bases aligning to TRBD2. The junction had 7 bases not matched to a gene; V was cut back by 2 bases and J by 4 bases. CDR1 MNHNS and CDR2 SASEGT come from the germline V gene. This CDR3 region has 16 residues.

The CDR3: CASSQDLVRANTEAFF. CDR3 bases: TGCGCCAGCAGCCAAGATCTTGTCAGGGCGAACACTGAAGCTTTCTTT. The gene calls are TRBV4-1 and TRBJ1-1, with D possibly matching TRBD1 (5 bases). CDR1 MGHRA and CDR2 YSYEKL come from the germline V gene. V shed 0 bases and J shed 1 base, with 12 bases lying between them. The CDR3 runs to 16 residues.

V and J are TRBV5-3 and TRBJ1-1; 9 bases match TRBD1. TRBV5-3 is labeled an ORF, and its function is uncertain. The CDR3 totals 14 residues. J lost 4 bases, V lost 1 base, and 2 bases had no gene match. As DNA, the CDR3 is TGTGCCAGAAGCTTGCCGGGACAGGGCACTGAAGCTTTCTTT. It yields the protein CARSLPGQGTEAFF.

The rearrangement links TRBV4-1 to TRBJ1-5; no clear D. The germline V gene encodes CDR1 MGHRA and CDR2 YSYEKL. Trimming removed 4 bases from V and 2 bases from J, with 24 bases in between. This CDR3 comprises 19 residues. The CDR3 DNA follows: TGCGCCAGCAGCCCCACATTACTTGTCATCTACGCGGGCAATCAGCCCCAGCATTTT. The encoded protein is CASSPTLLVIYAGNQPQHF.

The sample holds a few counts of this clone. This chain connects TRBV2 to TRBJ2-3, with 9 bases identical to TRBD2. Trimming removed 6 bases from V and 2 bases from J; junction bases left unmatched: 6. Germline lookup yields CDR1 SNHLY and CDR2 FYNNEI. The CDR3 is made up of 15 amino acids. CDR3 coding DNA: TGTGCCAGCAGGGCTAGCGGGATTTTCACAGATACGCAGTATTTT. Residues: CASRASGIFTDTQYF. Full variable domain (outside the CDR3, taken from reference TRBV2 and TRBJ2-3): EPEVTQTPSHQVTQMGQEVILRCVPISNHLYFYWYRQILGQKVEFLVSFYNNEISEKSEIFDDQFSVERPDGSNFTLKIRSTKLEDSAMYFCASRASGIFTDTQYFGPGTRLTVL.

The V and J genes are TRBV5-1 and TRBJ1-2, with 8 bases identical to TRBD1. Germline-derived CDR1 and CDR2 are SGHRS and YFSETQ. Trimming took 6 bases from V and 7 from J; bases not matched to a gene: 8. The CDR3 contains 13 residues. The CDR3 spells CASTRDRGGGYTF. CDR3 in DNA: TGCGCCAGCACCCGAGACAGGGGAGGTGGCTACACCTTC.

The CDR3 is CASSVRPYPGAHTNYGYTF. CDR3 sequence (DNA): TGTGCCAGCAGCGTGAGACCATATCCAGGGGCCCATACTAACTATGGCTACACCTTC. The chain is built from TRBV9 and TRBJ1-2; a possible D gene is TRBD1 (6 bases). This CDR3 has 19 residues. Between the trimmed V and J ends, which lost 2 bases and 0 bases, there was a span of 23 bases. Germline lookup yields CDR1 SGDLS and CDR2 YYNGEE.

This rearrangement joins TRBV4-1 to TRBJ2-1; 11 bases agree with TRBD1. The V gene end was trimmed by 0 bases and the J gene end by 9 bases; junction bases not matched to a gene: 13. Germline V lookup: CDR1 MGHRA, CDR2 YSYEKL. This CDR3 has 18 amino acids. The DNA for the CDR3 is TGCGCCAGCAGCCAAGAGGGCTCCGGGACAGGGGGTACAGGTGAGCAGTTCTTC. This encodes CASSQEGSGTGGTGEQFF.

The rearrangement links TRBV7-8 to TRBJ1-1; D possibly corresponds to TRBD1 (5 bases). V lost 4 bases to trimming and J lost 4 bases, with 16 bases between them. Germline V gene sequence: CDR1 SGHVS, CDR2 FQNEAQ. This CDR3 is 15 amino acids long. The CDR3 DNA follows: TGTGCCAGCAGCTACTTTACCAGGGTCCCCACTGAAGCTTTCTTT. Encoded protein: CASSYFTRVPTEAFF.

This clone was seen a single time. The V call is TRBV18, the J call TRBJ2-3; D is possibly TRBD1 (5 bases). Between the trimmed V and J ends, which lost 0 bases and 4 bases, there was a span of 17 bases. In germline, CDR1 is KGHSH, CDR2 LQKENI. The CDR3 is 17 residues long. DNA of the CDR3: TGTGCCAGCTCACCACCGTGGCCCAGGGAAGGGGCAGATACGCAGTATTTT. Translation gives CASSPPWPREGADTQYF.

This chain links TRBV10-3 with TRBJ2-7; 10 nucleotides match TRBD1. Trimming removed 3 bases from V and 12 bases from J; junction bases left unmatched: 2. Germline V gene sequence: CDR1 ENHRY, CDR2 SYGVKD. The CDR3 has 11 amino acids. The CDR3 region has the DNA TGTGCCATCAGTGATTGGGACAGGGGGTACTTC. Protein sequence: CAISDWDRGYF.

This clone is a singleton in its sample. This chain connects TRBV5-1 to TRBJ1-4, with D maybe TRBD1 (5 bases). CDR1 is SGHRS and CDR2 is YFSETQ in the germline V gene. V was pared by 1 base and J by 8 bases, with 12 bases between. The length of the CDR3 is 14 residues. The CDR3 sequence: CASSLRQGGEKLFF. The DNA of the CDR3 is TGCGCCAGCAGCTTGAGGCAGGGAGGGGAAAAACTGTTTTTT. The full variable domain, in which reference TRBV5-1 and TRBJ1-4 provide the parts outside the CDR3, is KAGVTQTPRYLIKTRGQQVTLSCSPISGHRSVSWYQQTPGQGLQFLFEYFSETQRNKGNFPGRFSGRQFSNSRSEMNVSTLELGDSALYLCASSLRQGGEKLFFGSGTQLSVL.

The rearrangement uses TRBV27 and TRBJ1-2, with 7 bases fitting TRBD1. The germline gives CDR1 MNHEY, CDR2 SMNVEV (reference sequence). The CDR3 is made up of 14 amino acids. V lost 5 bases and J lost 8; bases outside the gene matches: 11. The CDR3 sequence: CASSQRGQGGGYTF. The CDR3 coding sequence is TGTGCCAGCAGTCAGAGGGGGCAGGGAGGCGGCTACACCTTC.

This chain links TRBV7-2 with TRBJ2-3; TRBD2 aligns across 7 bases. Germline trimming cut 0 bases from V and 6 bases from J; bases unmatched to any gene: 9. The CDR3 runs to 16 residues. Germline CDR1 is SGHTA and CDR2 is FQGNSA. DNA for the CDR3: TGTGCCAGCAGCTTAGCGAGGCCGGGGGGTCAGGATACGCAGTATTTT. Its translation: CASSLARPGGQDTQYF.

This rearrangement joins TRBV28 to TRBJ1-5; TRBD1 is a possible D gene (5 bases). V lost 3 bases to trimming and J lost 6 bases, with 9 bases between them. The CDR3 is 13 residues long. Germline CDR1 MDHEN, CDR2 SYDVKM. The CDR3 here is CASSLGPGQPQHF. The CDR3 coding sequence is TGTGCCAGCAGTTTGGGGCCGGGTCAGCCCCAGCATTTT.

The rearrangement joins TRBV25-1 to TRBJ2-1, with TRBD2 identical over 9 bases. This CDR3 is built from 15 residues. V lost 4 bases and J lost 0; bases outside the gene matches: 1. The V gene's germline CDR1 is MGHDK and CDR2 SYGVNS. In nucleotides, the CDR3 is TGTGCCAGCAGTGGGCGGGGGGGCTCCTACAATGAGCAGTTCTTC. This sequence encodes CASSGRGGSYNEQFF.

CDR3 coding DNA: TGTGCCAGCAGTGGGACAGGGGCAAATGCAACTAATGAAAAACTGTTTTTT. Protein: CASSGTGANATNEKLFF. The V gene is TRBV14, the J gene TRBJ1-4, with TRBD1 matching over 10 bases. V shed 6 bases and J 0 bases; nucleotides not matched to a gene: 7. Germline loops: CDR1 SGHDN, CDR2 FVKESK. This CDR3 spans 17 amino acids.

The gene calls are TRBV4-1 and TRBJ1-3; D perhaps matches TRBD1 (6 bases). The germline gives CDR1 MGHRA, CDR2 YSYEKL. The CDR3 consists of 16 residues. V gave up 3 bases and J gave up 2 bases, with 14 bases separating them. The chain's CDR3 is CASSQVFRDTGNTIYF. The CDR3 region has the DNA TGCGCCAGCAGCCAGGTGTTCCGGGACACTGGAAACACCATATATTTT.

The genes are TRBV2 and TRBJ1-6, with 7 bases matching TRBD1. J was trimmed by 4 bases and V by 5 bases; bases with no gene match: 5. Germline lookup yields CDR1 SNHLY and CDR2 FYNNEI. The CDR3 length is 15 residues. In DNA form, the CDR3 reads TGTGCCAGCAGTACAGGGGAACCTTATAATTCACCCCTCCACTTT. Amino acid sequence: CASSTGEPYNSPLHF.

The chain carries TRBV9 and TRBJ1-4, with a weak D call TRBD1 (5 bases). This CDR3 has 15 residues. V shed 2 bases and J shed 5 bases, with 13 bases lying between them. Germline CDR1 SGDLS, CDR2 YYNGEE. This CDR3 reads CASSVYDSLNEKLFF. The CDR3 nucleotides are TGTGCCAGCAGCGTTTATGACAGTCTCAATGAAAAACTGTTTTTT.

This clone has just a few counts. No DNA is shown, since the ends of the CDR3 on it are uncertain; the CDR3 is the one TCRdb lists. This chain joins TRBV7-5 and TRBJ2-3; the D call TRBD2 from the table was never checked on the DNA. TRBV7-5 is a documented pseudogene. From its first to its last residue, the CDR3 has 20 amino acids. CDR3 region: CARSLVGSVGGGAFTDTQYF.

CDR3 residues: CASSLGWGQGRNSPLHF. Written as DNA, the CDR3 is TGTGCCAGCAGCTTAGGCTGGGGACAGGGGAGGAATTCACCCCTCCACTTT. The chain links TRBV11-2 to TRBJ1-6, with 10 bases matching TRBD1. The length of the CDR3 is 17 residues. Trimming cost V 1 base and J 7 bases; bases outside gene matches: 7. Germline lookup yields CDR1 SGHAT and CDR2 FQNNGV.

The count of this clone is one. The V call is TRBV19, the J call TRBJ2-5; possibly TRBD1 for D (6 bases). Germline lookup yields CDR1 LNHDA and CDR2 SQIVND (reference sequence). The CDR3 runs to 18 residues. V was shortened by 1 base and J by 5 bases, with 23 bases between the two germline ends. The CDR3 spells CASSIVALSDSFGETQYF. The CDR3 nucleotides read TGTGCCAGTAGTATAGTCGCCCTGTCGGACAGTTTCGGGGAGACCCAGTACTTC.

A single count supports this clone. This chain joins TRBV5-6 and TRBJ2-2; 8 nucleotides agree with TRBD2. This CDR3 region has 18 residues. After removal of 4 bases from V and 1 base from J, the junction contained 12 bases not matched to a gene. The germline gives CDR1 SGHDT, CDR2 YYEEEE. The CDR3 loop reads CASSQAGAVALNTGELFF. The CDR3 bases are TGTGCCAGCAGCCAAGCGGGAGCCGTCGCTTTGAACACCGGGGAGCTGTTTTTT.

The chain is built from TRBV5-8 and TRBJ1-2; D is perhaps TRBD1 (5 bases). CDR1 is SGHTS and CDR2 is YDEGEE in the germline V gene. V shed 9 bases and J shed 4 bases, with 28 bases lying between them. The CDR3 runs 17 residues. Here the CDR3 DNA reads TGTGCCACCACCCCTGTGGGGCACCGCCGCCGTTTCTATGGCTACACCTTC. Protein sequence: CATTPVGHRRRFYGYTF.

The chain couples TRBV29-1 to TRBJ2-3, with D possibly being TRBD1 (6 bases). V shed 7 bases and J shed 3 bases, with 11 bases lying between them. Germline V gene lookup returns CDR1 SQVTM and CDR2 ANQGSEA. This CDR3 has 12 amino acids. The chain's CDR3 is CSDRERTDTQYF. Here the CDR3 DNA reads TGCAGCGACAGGGAGAGGACAGATACGCAGTATTTT.

V usage is TRBV20-1 and J usage is TRBJ2-1, with D tentatively TRBD1 (7 bases). The CDR3 is made up of 10 amino acids. Trimming removed 6 bases at V and 9 bases at J, with 9 bases between. Germline V gives CDR1 DFQATT, CDR2 SNEGSKA (reference sequence). The CDR3 spells CSAQGGEQFF. DNA for the CDR3: TGCAGTGCCCAGGGGGGTGAGCAGTTCTTC.